The 8 T cell receptor beta chains below come from one sample, sequenced in a study of CD8 T cells in Susac syndrome. The RNA, about 0.5 to 1 ug, was put through reverse transcription using random hexamers. TCRdb passed the immunoSEQ multiplex PCR reads through MiXCR, listing each CDR3 protein once. This sample has just over 80,000 distinct CDR3 sequences; roughly 93% occur once, and the top ten carry roughly 0.24%. The specimen was CD8+ T cells from PBMCs. All receptors come from a human donor in good health.

The V call is TRBV7-9, the J call TRBJ1-2, with a tentative D call TRBD1 (6 bases). The CDR3 runs to 13 residues. CDR1 SEHNR and CDR2 FQNEAQ come from the germline V gene (reference sequence). The V end lost 5 bases, the J end lost 6 bases, and 13 bases lay between the germline ends. The CDR3 loop reads CASSVTGIHGYTF. The CDR3, as DNA: TGTGCCAGCAGCGTAACAGGGATCCATGGCTACACCTTC.

This clonotype was counted a few times. The gene calls are TRBV5-1 and TRBJ2-5; D uncertain. CDR1 and CDR2 from the germline V gene are SGHRS and YFSETQ. This CDR3 contains 15 residues. Trimming left V 4 bases short and J 1 base short, with 14 bases between. CDR3 region: CASSPFGVPQETQYF. In DNA form, the CDR3 reads TGCGCCAGCAGCCCGTTTGGGGTCCCCCAAGAGACCCAGTACTTC. Variable domain in full (rest from reference TRBV5-1 and TRBJ2-5): KAGVTQTPRYLIKTRGQQVTLSCSPISGHRSVSWYQQTPGQGLQFLFEYFSETQRNKGNFPGRFSGRQFSNSRSEMNVSTLELGDSALYLCASSPFGVPQETQYFGPGTRLLVL.

The V and J genes are TRBV10-3 and TRBJ2-1; 10 positions match TRBD2. Germline CDR1 and CDR2: ENHRY and SYGVKD. The length of the CDR3 is 14 residues. V lost 4 bases to trimming and J lost 6 bases; unmatched junction nucleotides: 3. The CDR3 sequence: CAISGTSGLNEQFF. CDR3 DNA sequence: TGTGCCATCAGTGGGACTAGCGGCCTCAATGAGCAGTTCTTC.

V and J are TRBV6-5 and TRBJ1-2; no definite D call. Germline loops: CDR1 MNHEY, CDR2 SVGAGI. The CDR3 extends over 14 amino acids. Trimming left V 5 bases short and J 2 bases short, with 12 bases between. CDR3 protein: CASSPRHGNYGYTF. The CDR3 DNA reads as TGTGCCAGCAGTCCTCGACACGGGAACTATGGCTACACCTTC.

The chain couples TRBV27 to TRBJ2-1; a possible D gene is TRBD2 (5 bases). Between the trimmed V and J ends, which lost 5 bases and 3 bases, there was a span of 8 bases. This CDR3 contains 13 residues. Germline V lookup: CDR1 MNHEY, CDR2 SMNVEV (reference sequence). CDR3 protein: CASSPRDYNEQFF. In DNA, the CDR3 is TGTGCCAGCAGTCCACGGGACTACAATGAGCAGTTCTTC.

This rearrangement joins TRBV5-4 to TRBJ2-5; 7 bases fit TRBD2. V was pared by 0 bases and J by 1 base, with 3 bases of the junction left unmatched. The germline CDR1 and CDR2 sequences are SGHNT and YYREEE (reference sequence). CDR3 length: 15 amino acids. As DNA, the CDR3 is TGTGCCAGCAGCTTGGAGGGAGGGTTCCAAGAGACCCAGTACTTC. Its protein product is CASSLEGGFQETQYF.

The chain combines TRBV29-1 with TRBJ1-4, with 7 bases aligning to TRBD1. V dropped 6 bases and J dropped 4; count of bases not matched to a gene: 5. Germline assignment: CDR1 SQVTM and CDR2 ANQGSEA. The CDR3 length is 13 residues. CDR3 coding DNA: TGCAGCGTCGGGACAGATAATAATGAAAAACTGTTTTTT. Translated, it gives CSVGTDNNEKLFF.

The rearrangement uses TRBV4-1 and TRBJ2-1; D gene ambiguous. The CDR3 is 16 residues long. The V end lost 4 bases, the J end lost 0 bases, and 13 bases lay between the germline ends. Germline CDR1 MGHRA, CDR2 YSYEKL. The CDR3 sequence is CASSRGVTRSYNEQFF. In DNA, the CDR3 is TGCGCCAGCAGCCGAGGTGTTACACGCTCCTACAATGAGCAGTTCTTC.